A single sample gave rise to the 3 T cell receptor beta chains below, sequenced in a study of Graves' ophthalmopathy and Graves' hyperthyroidism. The authors amplified TCR beta CDR3 regions, and they did so from RNA transcripts for repertoire sequencing. Amplification began with first-round RT-PCR using HTBI primers, then second-round multiplex PCR was performed. TCRdb redid the calling of the multiplex PCR reads with MiXCR, one entry per CDR3 protein. The data show about 160,000 distinct CDR3 sequences, 39% seen once. The sequenced sample consisted of peripheral blood. Receptors originate from a man younger than 40 with Graves' ophthalmopathy.

This clonotype was observed at least ten times. The chain combines TRBV6-5 with TRBJ1-1, with TRBD1 identical over 7 bases. The germline V gene encodes CDR1 MNHEY and CDR2 SVGAGI. The CDR3 is made up of 14 amino acids. Trimming removed 6 bases from V and 6 bases from J; junction bases left unmatched: 10. The CDR3 reads CASSTDRVRAEAFF. CDR3 bases: TGTGCCAGCAGCACTGACAGGGTTCGCGCTGAAGCTTTCTTT.

This clonotype occurred many times. The rearrangement joins TRBV28 to TRBJ2-5; D gene unclear. The CDR3 totals 13 residues. The germline V gene has CDR1 MDHEN and CDR2 SYDVKM. The V and J ends lost 6 bases and 7 bases respectively, with 15 bases between them. The CDR3 DNA follows: TGTGCCAGCAGACCGTCGAGTGCACGGACCCAGTACTTC. It specifies CASRPSSARTQYF.

The table lists this clonotype with many counts. The chain has TRBV6-5 and TRBJ1-5; TRBD1 matches 7 bases. CDR1 is MNHEY and CDR2 is SVGAGI in the germline V gene. V shed 6 bases and J 4 bases; nucleotides not matched to a gene: 12. CDR3 size: 16 residues. The CDR3 loop reads CASRGQVGGVNQPQHF. The CDR3 bases are TGTGCCAGCAGGGGGCAAGTAGGGGGCGTTAATCAGCCCCAGCATTTT.